One and the same sample provided the 10 T cell receptor beta chains below, sequenced in a study of OX40 agonist ivuxolimab in advanced cancers. Some clones are missing from TCRdb's copy, which holds only in-frame ones; the method was immunoSEQ multiplex PCR. The sample lists about 88,000 clones; under 85% were seen once. The source was CD4+ or CD8+ T cells sorted from blood, collected in a trial of the OX40 agonist ivuxolimab. These receptors originate from an adult with an advanced solid tumor such as melanoma, head and neck, liver or kidney cancer.

The chain combines TRBV15 with TRBJ1-4; D is ambiguous. V gave up 9 bases and J gave up 4 bases, with 12 bases separating them. The germline V gene encodes CDR1 LNHNV and CDR2 YYDKDF (reference sequence). The CDR3 totals 13 residues. In nucleotides, the CDR3 is TGTGCCACTACACCTCTCGGTAATGAAAAACTGTTTTTT. Its protein product is CATTPLGNEKLFF.

The rearrangement links TRBV10-1 to TRBJ2-2, with D possibly TRBD2 on 7 matching bases. V dropped 6 bases and J dropped 3 bases, with 20 bases sitting between them. The germline V gene has CDR1 WNHNN and CDR2 SYGVQD (reference sequence). This CDR3 has 17 residues. The CDR3 region has the DNA TGCGCCAGCAGCCGGGGGTCAGGGGAGGGTGACACCGGGGAGCTGTTTTTT. It yields the protein CASSRGSGEGDTGELFF.

The rearrangement links TRBV2 to TRBJ2-1; D gene uncertain. Germline loops: CDR1 SNHLY, CDR2 FYNNEI. V was trimmed by 2 bases and J by 6 bases, leaving 11 bases between them. The CDR3 loop spans 14 amino acids. The CDR3 here is CASSEWSGSNEQFF. The CDR3 coding sequence is TGTGCCAGCAGTGAATGGAGTGGGTCCAATGAGCAGTTCTTC.

The count of this clone is one. The rearrangement joins TRBV13 to TRBJ2-6; D is perhaps TRBD1 (5 bases). This CDR3 spans 14 amino acids. The V gene's germline CDR1 is PRHDT and CDR2 FYEKMQ (reference sequence). Trimming shortened V by 8 bases and J by 0 bases, and 8 bases separated the two germline ends. The CDR3 DNA reads TGTGCCAGCCAAGACAGCTCTGGGGCCAACGTCCTGACTTTC. This encodes CASQDSSGANVLTF. The full variable domain, rest sourced from reference TRBV13 and TRBJ2-6, is AAGVIQSPRHLIKEKRETATLKCYPIPRHDTVYWYQQGPGQDPQFLISFYEKMQSDKGSIPDRFSAQQFSDYHSELNMSSLELGDSALYFCASQDSSGANVLTFGAGSRLTVL.

The rearrangement joins TRBV27 to TRBJ1-1, with D perhaps TRBD1 (5 bases). Germline CDR1 is MNHEY and CDR2 is SMNVEV (reference sequence). V lost 7 bases to trimming and J lost 4 bases, with 16 bases between them. The CDR3 sequence is 14 residues long. This CDR3 reads CASTSPGGSTEAFF. CDR3 DNA: TGTGCCAGCACCTCACCGGGGGGGAGCACTGAAGCTTTCTTT.

In the case of this clone: Other DNA sequences in this specimen translate into the identical CDR3. J is TRBJ2-5 and V is TRBV7-2; a weak D match, TRBD1 (5 bases). CDR3 length: 12 amino acids. Germline-derived CDR1 and CDR2 are SGHTA and FQGNSA. The V end was cut by 2 bases, the J end by 5 bases, with 6 bases between. Here the CDR3 reads CASSLSGETQYF. Written as DNA, the CDR3 is TGTGCCAGCAGCTTATCAGGGGAGACCCAGTACTTC.

The chain recombines TRBV28 with TRBJ1-2; D is unclear. The CDR3 totals 11 residues. Germline CDR1 MDHEN, CDR2 SYDVKM. With 5 bases removed from V and 3 bases from J, the gap between germline ends came to 4 bases. In DNA form, the CDR3 reads TGTGCCAGCAGTAGGGACTATGGCTACACCTTC. This sequence encodes CASSRDYGYTF.

The chain couples TRBV30 to TRBJ1-5; tentatively, D is TRBD1 (5 bases). From germline, CDR1 is GTSNPN and CDR2 SVGIG (reference sequence). Trimming left V 4 bases short and J 7 bases short, with 17 bases between. The CDR3 has 14 amino acids. For the CDR3, the DNA is TGTGCCTGGACTGAAGGGGTGGGAGGGCAGCCCCAGCATTTT. Protein product: CAWTEGVGGQPQHF. Full variable domain (outside the CDR3, taken from reference TRBV30 and TRBJ1-5): SQTIHQWPATLVQPVGSPLSLECTVEGTSNPNLYWYRQAAGRGLQLLFYSVGIGQISSEVPQNLSASRPQDRQFILSSKKLLLSDSGFYLCAWTEGVGGQPQHFGDGTRLSIL.

The rearrangement links TRBV28 to TRBJ1-4, with D tentatively TRBD1 (5 bases). The CDR3 loop spans 15 amino acids. Trimming cost V 3 bases and J 8 bases, with 16 bases left between them. Germline CDR1 MDHEN, CDR2 SYDVKM. CDR3 region: CASSFGQGPSEKLFF. CDR3 coding DNA: TGTGCCAGCAGTTTCGGGCAGGGCCCGTCGGAAAAACTGTTTTTT.

The V and J genes are TRBV11-2 and TRBJ2-7; D is possibly TRBD1 or TRBD2 (6 bases each). The length of the CDR3 is 15 residues. V lost 7 bases, J lost 2 bases, and 18 bases lay in between. From germline, CDR1 is SGHAT and CDR2 FQNNGV. The CDR3 DNA reads TGTGCCAGCACAATAGGGGGGACGGGAGCCTACGAGCAGTACTTC. Residues: CASTIGGTGAYEQYF.